This TCR beta chain derives from a study of read filtering for tumor transcriptome and immune sequencing. Study at large: TCR-mapped reads were about 4.05 to 10.27 million with IR-seq versus about 75 to 1,400 with RNA-seq. Study results and limitations: Around 82% of IR-seq clonotypes had a single read, yet these held 3% to 4% of reads.

The library was built from around 400 ng RNA with molecular barcoded adaptors for alpha/delta and beta/gamma chains. TCRdb itself ran the reads through MiXCR, one entry per CDR3 protein. The sample carries 35,000 to 45,000 distinct CDR3 sequences, around 15% recorded once. After removal of 6 bases from V and 5 bases from J, the junction contained 12 bases not matched to a gene. The CDR3 is 15 amino acids. Germline lookup yields CDR1 KGHSH and CDR2 LQKENI. On this clonotype: Its target is not known.

The rearrangement joins TRBV18 to TRBJ1-1; 7 nucleotides agree with TRBD1. The TCR sequence derives from a donor at least 40 years old with multiple myeloma. The sample consisted of a population of CD138-negative cells sorted from bone marrow. The CDR3 is CASSPRQGFGTEAFF. The CDR3, as DNA: TGTGCCAGCTCCCCCCGACAGGGATTCGGAACTGAAGCTTTCTTT.